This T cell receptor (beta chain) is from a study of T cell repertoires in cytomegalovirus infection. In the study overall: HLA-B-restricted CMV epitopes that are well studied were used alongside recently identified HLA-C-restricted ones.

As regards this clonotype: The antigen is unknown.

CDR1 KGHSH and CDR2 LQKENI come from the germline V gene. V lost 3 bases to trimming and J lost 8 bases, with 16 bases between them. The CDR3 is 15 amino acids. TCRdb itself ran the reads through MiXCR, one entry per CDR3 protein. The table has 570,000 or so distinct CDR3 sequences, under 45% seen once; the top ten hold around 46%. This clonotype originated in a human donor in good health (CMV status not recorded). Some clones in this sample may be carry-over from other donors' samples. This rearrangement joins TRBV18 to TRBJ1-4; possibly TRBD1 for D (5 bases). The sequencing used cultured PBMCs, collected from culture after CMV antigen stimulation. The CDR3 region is CASSPDPGGQEKLFF. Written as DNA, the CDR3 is TGTGCCAGCTCACCCGACCCGGGGGGTCAAGAAAAACTGTTTTTT. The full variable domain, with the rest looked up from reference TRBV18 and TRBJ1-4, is NAGVMQNPRHLVRRRGQEARLRCSPMKGHSHVYWYRQLPEEGLKFMVYLQKENIIDESGMPKERFSAEFPKEGPSILRIQQVVRGDSAAYFCASSPDPGGQEKLFFGSGTQLSVL.